This record covers a single TCR beta chain. These data come from a study of blood T cell repertoires in COVID-19. The data were produced by immunoSEQ multiplex PCR, yet TCRdb's version contains in-frame clones alone and is incomplete. The table records some 47,000 clones, about 86% of them present only once. J was trimmed by 2 bases and V by 5 bases; bases with no gene match: 3. This CDR3 has 14 amino acids. Germline lookup yields CDR1 SGHAT and CDR2 FQDESV (reference sequence). The sequenced sample consisted of peripheral blood. The rearrangement links TRBV11-1 to TRBJ2-5, with TRBD2 identical over 9 bases. This receptor was taken from a woman at least 80 years old with acute or convalescent COVID-19. CDR3 loop: CASSKTSGQETQYF. CDR3 nucleotide sequence: TGTGCCAGCAGCAAGACTAGCGGACAAGAGACCCAGTACTTC.